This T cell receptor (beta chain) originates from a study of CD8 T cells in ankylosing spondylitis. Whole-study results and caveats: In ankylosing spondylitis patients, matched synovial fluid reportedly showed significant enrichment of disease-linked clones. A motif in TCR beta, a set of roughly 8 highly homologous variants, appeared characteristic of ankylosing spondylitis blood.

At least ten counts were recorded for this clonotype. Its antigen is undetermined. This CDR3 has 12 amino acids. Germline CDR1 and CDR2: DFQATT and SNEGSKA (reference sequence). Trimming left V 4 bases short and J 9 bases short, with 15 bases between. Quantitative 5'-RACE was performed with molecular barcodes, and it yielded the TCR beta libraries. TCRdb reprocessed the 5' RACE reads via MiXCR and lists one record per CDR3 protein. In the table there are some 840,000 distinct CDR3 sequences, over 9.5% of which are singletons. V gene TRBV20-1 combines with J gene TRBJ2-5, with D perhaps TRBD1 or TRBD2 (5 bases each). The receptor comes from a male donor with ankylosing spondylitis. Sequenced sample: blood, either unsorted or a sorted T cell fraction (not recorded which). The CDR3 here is CSANSRERAQYF. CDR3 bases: TGCAGTGCTAATAGCAGGGAGAGGGCCCAGTACTTC.